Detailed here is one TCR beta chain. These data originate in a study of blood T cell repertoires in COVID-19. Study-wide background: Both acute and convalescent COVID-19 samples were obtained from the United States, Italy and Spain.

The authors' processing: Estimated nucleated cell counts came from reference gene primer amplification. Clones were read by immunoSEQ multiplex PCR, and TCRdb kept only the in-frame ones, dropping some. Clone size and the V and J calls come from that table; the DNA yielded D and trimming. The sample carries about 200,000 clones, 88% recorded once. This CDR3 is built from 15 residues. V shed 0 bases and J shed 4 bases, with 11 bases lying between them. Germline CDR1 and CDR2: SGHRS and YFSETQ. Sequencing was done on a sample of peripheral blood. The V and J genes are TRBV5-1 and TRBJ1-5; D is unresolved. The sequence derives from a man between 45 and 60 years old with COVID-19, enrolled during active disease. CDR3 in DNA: TGCGCCAGCAGCTTGGGAGCAGGTCCGAATCAGCCCCAGCATTTT. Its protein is CASSLGAGPNQPQHF.